These 5 T cell receptor beta chains share one sample of origin, sequenced in a study of blood T cell repertoires in COVID-19. Method: immunoSEQ multiplex PCR; TCRdb's copy keeps in-frame clones and lacks some. In the table there are tens of thousands of clones, around 86% of which are singletons. The material sequenced was peripheral blood. These receptors all come from a human donor in a cohort sampled during active COVID-19.

V and J are TRBV19 and TRBJ1-5; TRBD1 is a possible D gene (5 bases). V was shortened by 6 bases and J by 6 bases, with 15 bases between the two germline ends. The CDR3 sequence is 14 residues long. The V gene's germline CDR1 is LNHDA and CDR2 SQIVND (reference sequence). DNA of the CDR3: TGTGCCAGTAGATCCCGGCAGGGCACTCAGCCCCAGCATTTT. Translation: CASRSRQGTQPQHF.

V is TRBV29-1 and J is TRBJ2-1, with 9 bases matching TRBD1. The CDR3 has 13 residues. Germline V gene sequence: CDR1 SQVTM, CDR2 ANQGSEA. Trimming cost V 7 bases and J 6 bases; bases outside gene matches: 7. CDR3 in amino acids: CSAGRDRVNEQFF. In nucleotides, the CDR3 is TGCAGCGCTGGGCGGGACAGGGTCAATGAGCAGTTCTTC.

The chain is built from TRBV7-2 and TRBJ2-3; D possibly corresponds to TRBD1 (6 bases). The CDR3 contains 15 residues. From germline, CDR1 is SGHTA and CDR2 FQGNSA. V was cut by 2 bases and J by 1 base, with 10 bases left in between. The CDR3: CASSLMTGRTDTQYF. The CDR3 DNA reads TGTGCCAGCAGCTTAATGACAGGCCGCACAGATACGCAGTATTTT.

The chain uses TRBV29-1 and TRBJ2-5; 7 bases match TRBD1. In germline, CDR1 is SQVTM, CDR2 ANQGSEA. This CDR3 spans 13 amino acids. Trimming at V came to 8 bases and at J to 0 bases, leaving 6 bases not matched to a gene. Written as DNA, the CDR3 is TGCAGCATATTACAGGGGAACCAAGAGACCCAGTACTTC. Translation gives CSILQGNQETQYF. Variable domain in full (rest from reference TRBV29-1 and TRBJ2-5): SAVISQKPSRDICQRGTSLTIQCQVDSQVTMMFWYRQQPGQSLTLIATANQGSEATYESGFVIDKFPISRPNLTFSTLTVSNMSPEDSSIYLCSILQGNQETQYFGPGTRLLVL.

This clone was observed a handful of times. The chain employs TRBV5-1 and TRBJ1-3; D perhaps matches TRBD1 (6 bases). Germline lookup yields CDR1 SGHRS and CDR2 YFSETQ. Trimming took 1 base from V and 0 from J, leaving 8 bases between them. The CDR3 covers 15 residues. CDR3 loop: CASSLSDSSGNTIYF. In nucleotides, the CDR3 is TGCGCCAGCAGCTTGTCGGACAGCTCTGGAAACACCATATATTTT.